This T cell receptor beta chain was documented in a study of blood T cells in healthy people across ages. V shed 0 bases and J shed 0 bases, with 8 bases lying between them. Germline CDR1 reads MNHEY; CDR2 reads SVGAGI. The CDR3 loop spans 16 amino acids. Then a second PCR, running about 7 to 11 cycles, was carried out with a sample-barcoded 5' primer and a J-beta primer mix. Each of the samples gave a minimum of 2.5 million paired-end reads that contained CDR3. MiXCR was run by TCRdb on the 5' RACE reads, yielding one entry per CDR3 protein. The sample includes roughly 1,100,000 distinct CDR3 sequences, roughly 24% seen only once; the top ten take approximately 0.71%. These same records also appear under a second study, on T cells of mothers and their children. That paper notes: A few healthy Caucasian mothers, along with their six children, were the donors.

The chain has TRBV6-5 and TRBJ1-4; possible D gene TRBD1, 5 bases. Sequenced sample: blood. The TCR sequence derives from a girl aged 2-10 years in good health. CDR3 DNA: TGTGCCAGCAGTTACTCGCTGACAGCAACTAATGAAAAACTGTTTTTT. Protein sequence: CASSYSLTATNEKLFF.